What follows is one TCR beta chain and its context. Its cognate antigen is unknown. Possible read error: a much larger clone is one base away. The CDR3 spans 12 residues. MiXCR was run by TCRdb on the 5' RACE reads, yielding one entry per CDR3 protein. The sample includes about 660,000 distinct CDR3 sequences, more than 6.5% of them seen just once. These data are taken from a study of identical twins. Overall study findings and caveats: Clonotypes of the beta chain that were abundant in cord blood carried fewer insertions (memory repertoires showed none).

These data also formed part of another study, on yellow fever vaccine responses in identical twins. That source reports: Twins reportedly mounted vaccine T cell responses that seemed partly convergent, partly personalized.

The V gene is TRBV12-3 or TRBV12-4, the J gene TRBJ1-2; D is undetermined. The sequencing sample was made of PBMCs. The TCR was taken from a woman in her late teens or twenties in good health. CDR3 nucleotide sequence: TGTGTCAGCAGTTTTTTAGGGTATGGCTACACCTTC. It specifies CVSSFLGYGYTF.